Below are 21 T cell receptor beta chains sequenced from a single sample in a study of tumor-infiltrating lymphocytes in primary liver carcinoma. A primer matching the constant region was used to make TCR beta cDNA from 500 to 600 ng of total RNA. Construction of TCR beta libraries relied on three successive nested multiplex PCR rounds employing slightly modified ARM-PCR. The first two PCR rounds used TRBV1-TRBV30 forward primers with a C-beta reverse primer, approximately 11 cycles each. TCRdb ran MiXCR on the multiplex PCR reads and lists one entry per CDR3 protein. The sample lists about 190,000 distinct CDR3 sequences; about 85% were seen once. Taking about 18-31 mg of unsorted bulk tissue, the authors co-extracted RNA and DNA. What was sequenced was tumor tissue from primary liver carcinoma. The receptor source for this set is a man aged 35 to 55 with primary liver carcinoma and hepatitis B virus infection.

This chain links TRBV6-1 with TRBJ2-1, with a weak D call TRBD2 (6 bases). The CDR3 consists of 15 residues. Per germline, CDR1 MNHNS and CDR2 SASEGT. V was clipped by 10 bases and J by 3 bases, with 19 bases between them. The CDR3 region has the DNA TGTGCCACCACCCTAGGCGGGATAGTCTACAATGAGCAGTTCTTC. Protein product: CATTLGGIVYNEQFF.

With regard to this clonotype: One junction end disagrees with the germline gene, perhaps due to a read error. The gene calls are TRBV5-1 and TRBJ2-5; 9 bases align to TRBD2. This CDR3 is built from 14 residues. The germline gives CDR1 SGHRS, CDR2 YFSETQ. CDR3 in DNA: TGCGCCAGCAGGAGCGGGAGGCTTCAAAAGACCCAGTATTTC. Translating gives CASRSGRLQKTQYF. The entire variable domain, with the rest obtained from reference TRBV5-1 and TRBJ2-5, is as follows: KAGVTQTPRYLIKTRGQQVTLSCSPISGHRSVSWYQQTPGQGLQFLFEYFSETQRNKGNFPGRFSGRQFSNSRSEMNVSTLELGDSALYLCASRSGRLQKTQYFGPGTRLLVL.

As concerns this clonotype: An end of the junction does not agree with germline; a read error may underlie this. The chain links TRBV6-2 or TRBV6-3 to TRBJ2-7; 9 bases fit TRBD2. Germline CDR1 MNHEY, CDR2 SVGEGT. This CDR3 contains 18 residues. Here the CDR3 DNA reads TGTACCAGCAGTTATAATACCCGAACTAGCGGGTACTCCTACGAGCGGTACTTC. Residues: CTSSYNTRTSGYSYERYF.

The rearrangement joins TRBV7-9 to TRBJ2-1; D gene uncertain. With 6 bases removed from V and 5 bases from J, the gap between germline ends came to 17 bases. The CDR3 totals 15 residues. Germline V gene sequence: CDR1 SEHNR, CDR2 FQNEAQ (reference sequence). CDR3 sequence: CASSETLPENNEQFF. DNA of the CDR3: TGTGCCAGCAGTGAAACTTTACCCGAAAACAATGAGCAGTTCTTC.

The sample holds a few counts of this clonotype. Germline and junction disagree at one end, which may indicate a read error. The gene calls are TRBV11-2 and TRBJ1-6; D not certain. The V gene's germline CDR1 is SGHAT and CDR2 FQNNGV. The length of the CDR3 is 13 residues. CDR3 sequence (DNA): TGTGCCAGCGGCTTAGTACTTGATGGCCCCCTCCACTTT. Translating gives CASGLVLDGPLHF.

On this clonotype itself: A junction end diverges from the germline sequence, so it may reflect a read error. The genes are TRBV6-1 and TRBJ2-7; D is unclear. The length of the CDR3 is 12 residues. Germline CDR1 MNHNS, CDR2 SASEGT. CDR3 sequence: CASRIQIYKQYF. Here the CDR3 DNA reads TGTGCCAGCAGAATACAGATCTACAAGCAGTACTTC.

This chain joins TRBV11-3 and TRBJ2-1; 10 nucleotides match TRBD2. The germline V gene has CDR1 SGHNT and CDR2 YENEEA. V trimming: 5 bases; J trimming: 4 bases; junction bases outside the gene matches: 11. The CDR3 extends over 17 amino acids. The chain's CDR3 is CASSPGSGGVPYNEQFF. CDR3 sequence (DNA): TGTGCCAGCAGCCCGGGGAGCGGGGGGGTCCCTTACAATGAGCAGTTCTTC.

In the case of this clonotype: A read error may produce the germline difference seen at one junction end. V is TRBV4-2 and J is TRBJ2-3, with 14 positions matching TRBD2. The CDR3 spans 20 residues. Germline values: CDR1 LGHNA, CDR2 YNFKEQ. The CDR3 region is CVSGHLQGTSGSERTDTQYF. The CDR3 DNA is TGTGTCAGCGGCCATCTCCAGGGGACTAGCGGGAGCGAACGCACAGATACGCAGTATTTT.

This chain uses TRBV29-1 with TRBJ2-7; weak D call: TRBD1 (5 bases). Trimming removed 8 bases from V and 2 bases from J, with 25 bases in between. The CDR3 covers 16 residues. The germline V gene has CDR1 SQVTM and CDR2 ANQGSEA. CDR3 sequence reads: CSPMSSGAGTPYEQYF. For the CDR3, the DNA is TGCAGCCCCATGTCATCTGGGGCCGGCACTCCCTACGAGCAGTACTTC.

Turning to this clonotype: A much larger clone is a single base away; this may be a read error. CDR3 sequence (DNA): TGTGCCATTCGACTAGCGGGAGAGACCCAGTACTTC. This encodes CAIRLAGETQYF. The chain combines TRBV19 with TRBJ2-5; 10 bases match TRBD2. The J segment lost 4 bases and the V segment lost 10 bases, leaving 3 bases of the junction unmatched. CDR1 is LNHDA and CDR2 is SQIVND in the germline V gene (reference sequence). The CDR3 sequence is 12 residues long.

Worth noting for this clonotype: Since the CDR3 does not end with the conserved phenylalanine or tryptophan, this likely comes from a read error. CDR3 in amino acids: CASSSGGAGQPQHY. In nucleotides, the CDR3 is TGTGCCAGCAGCAGCGGGGGGGCAGGTCAGCCTCAGCATTAT. The chain uses TRBV5-5 and TRBJ1-5, with D possibly matching TRBD1 (6 bases). The length of the CDR3 is 14 residues. CDR1 and CDR2 (germline): SGHKS, YYEKEE (reference sequence).

The J gene is TRBJ2-7, the V gene TRBV12-3 or TRBV12-4, with TRBD1 as a possible D gene (6 bases). This CDR3 is 14 amino acids long. The CDR3 DNA reads TGTGTCAACAGTCCCAGACAGGTTTCCTACGAGCAGTACTTC. It encodes CVNSPRQVSYEQYF.

A note on this clonotype: Since the CDR3 does not end with the conserved phenylalanine or tryptophan, this likely comes from a read error. This chain joins TRBV12-3 or TRBV12-4 and TRBJ1-3; no definite D call. The CDR3 length is 12 residues. CDR3 residues: CASGLQRNTIYS. In DNA, the CDR3 is TGTGCCAGCGGTTTACAAAGAAACACCATATATTCT.

J is TRBJ2-2 and V is TRBV29-1, with 10 bases lining up with TRBD2. CDR1 and CDR2 (germline): SQVTM, ANQGSEA. The CDR3 consists of 15 residues. The CDR3 nucleotides read TGCAACATTGGGACTAGCGCGGCGAACTCAGGGGAGCTGTTTTTT. Amino acids: CNIGTSAANSGELFF.

This clonotype occurred a few times. The rearrangement links TRBV18 to TRBJ2-7; D remains ambiguous. Germline V gene sequence: CDR1 KGHSH, CDR2 LQKENI. The ends were cut back, 1 base at V and 0 bases at J, with 16 bases in the middle. CDR3 length: 17 residues. The CDR3 nucleotides read TGTGCCAGCTCACCACTGGCAACGGTACCCAGCTCCTACGAGCAGTACTTC. It yields the protein CASSPLATVPSSYEQYF.

The gene calls are TRBV2 and TRBJ2-5; D is perhaps TRBD1 or TRBD2 (6 bases each). Trimming removed 6 bases from V and 5 bases from J, with 16 bases in between. CDR1 is SNHLY and CDR2 is FYNNEI in the germline V gene. The CDR3 contains 14 residues. This CDR3 is CASRQGGSMETQYF. Written as DNA, the CDR3 is TGTGCCAGCAGACAAGGGGGGTCTATGGAGACCCAGTACTTC.

About this clonotype itself: The CDR3 ends on some other residue instead of the conserved phenylalanine or tryptophan, so this is likely a read error. This chain connects TRBV4-3 to TRBJ2-5, with 9 bases fitting TRBD2. Germline V gives CDR1 LGHNA, CDR2 YSLEER. This CDR3 region has 18 residues. The CDR3 DNA reads TGTGCCAGCAGCCAAGATCTAGCGGGAAGGCGAATTATAGAGACCCAGTACTTA. Its translation is CASSQDLAGRRIIETQYL.

Concerning this clonotype itself: The CDR3 carries no conserved terminal phenylalanine or tryptophan, so it likely arises from a read error. The chain carries TRBV28 and TRBJ1-3; maybe TRBD1 (5 bases). Between the trimmed V and J ends, which lost 2 bases and 0 bases, there was a span of 11 bases. The length of the CDR3 is 16 residues. CDR1 is MDHEN, CDR2 SYDVKM, per germline. CDR3 region: CASSLMGQGSGNTIYV. In DNA form, the CDR3 reads TGTGCCAGCAGTTTAATGGGGCAGGGCTCTGGAAACACCATATATGTT.

Notes on this clonotype: Germline and junction disagree at one end, which may indicate a read error. The gene calls are TRBV5-5 and TRBJ2-3, with 14 bases identical to TRBD2. The germline CDR1 and CDR2 sequences are SGHKS and YYEKEE (reference sequence). This CDR3 spans 17 amino acids. Here the CDR3 DNA reads TGTACCAGCAGCTCGACCGGGACTAGCGGGAGTGGAGATACACAGTATTTT. This sequence encodes CTSSSTGTSGSGDTQYF. Complete variable domain (other parts from reference TRBV5-5 and TRBJ2-3): DAGVTQSPTHLIKTRGQQVTLRCSPISGHKSVSWYQQVLGQGPQFIFQYYEKEERGRGNFPDRFSARQFPNYSSELNVNALLLGDSALYLCTSSSTGTSGSGDTQYFGPGTRLTVL.

With respect to this clonotype: Its ends do not fully match the called genes, so a read error is possible. This chain uses TRBV6-6 with TRBJ2-5, with D uncertain. This CDR3 contains 11 residues. Germline V lookup: CDR1 MNHNY, CDR2 SVGAGI (reference sequence). CDR3 bases: TGTGCCGGCAGTCTTCGAGAGACCCAGTACTTC. This codes for CAGSLRETQYF.

A remark on this clonotype: With a much larger clone just one base away, this may be a read error. The CDR3 DNA reads as TGTGCCAGCAGCCGAGATTATAGCAGTCAGCCCCAGCATTTT. Its protein product is CASSRDYSSQPQHF. The gene calls are TRBV7-9 and TRBJ1-5; D gene unclear. Germline V lookup: CDR1 SEHNR, CDR2 FQNEAQ (reference sequence). The CDR3 is 14 amino acids.